The following is a T cell receptor beta chain sequence with its context. The table lists this clone with a few counts. It lacks a known antigen. There are no base qualities to consult, and no much larger clone falls within one base. The CDR3 contains 20 residues, cysteine and phenylalanine counted. Solely the CDR3 DNA is kept, with 60 bases framed from the first base. Trimming takes 0 bases from V and 0 bases from J, and the germline ends sit 20 bases apart. CDR1 and CDR2 are drawn from the germline V gene: KGHDR, SFDVKD. The CDR3 regions of human TCRbeta chains were analyzed by immunosequencing. Processing in the source paper ran as follows. TCRs in the repertoires were compared against a reference library of SARS-CoV-2-specific TCRs that had been generated with the MIRA antigen-specificity platform. Breadth was defined as the fraction of unique TCRs that were SARS-CoV-2-associated, and depth was defined as the fraction of total T cells that were SARS-CoV-2-associated. Using the MIRA data, each spike-specific TCR was assigned both to the spike region to which the TCR was reactive and to a CD4 or CD8 class. Log10-transformed breadth and depth values were compared by one-way ANOVA with Sidak's multiple comparisons tests. TCRdb mirrors the immuneACCESS table, restricted to in-frame sequences. Some clones are absent from its copies; in checked studies, under half trace to an unresolved V gene, and the reason for the others is unknown. V and J calls and clone size come straight from that table; D and trimming were deduced from the DNA. Within this sample are some 150,000 clones, with more than 90% of them counted one time only. The top ten constitute approximately 3.4% of the sample.

This sample was included in a study of T cell responses to AZD1222 COVID-19 vaccine (dated by TCRdb to the early 2020s). General notes on the study: A total of 233 trial participants underwent TCR sequencing, of whom 200 to 220 received two doses of AZD1222 and around 26 received two doses of the MenACWY control vaccine. Trial participants were enrolled by age into subgroups of 18-55, 56-69 and 70-plus years, and approximately 150, 30 and 60 TCR-sequenced participants, respectively, were included in these subgroups.

The investigation overall reported the following: In the small 56-69-year group, the increase in depth fell short of significance, most likely because of low power. After two AZD1222 doses, spike-specific TCR breadth and depth were significantly higher than at day 0 and than in MenACWY recipients. The whole spike protein was spanned by vaccine-associated CD4 TCRs, and dominant responses were seen in regions 160-218 and 743-854. Reportedly, close to half of the unique spike-specific TCRs recognized epitopes lying outside the regions that are mutated in the B.1.351 and B.1.1.7 variants. No day 14 peak-response samples were available, so repertoires were characterized only after the peak T cell response. Most participants were white British and females outnumbered males, and the authors suggested that clonal diversity may have been underestimated. Conclusions about previously exposed vaccinees are limited because only a handful of AZD1222 recipients were SARS-CoV-2 seropositive at baseline.

The intended sense of this specimen's time point label: about 28 days (+/-7) after the second vaccine dose. Because spike-specific TCR depth and breadth did not differ between the two schedules, AZD1222 recipients who got a second dose at roughly 4 weeks were pooled with those who got a second dose at roughly 12 weeks. Vaccinee samples were obtained from the UK trials COV001 and COV002, which included a single-blind randomized controlled phase 2/3 trial of AZD1222 (ChAdOx1 nCoV-19) in healthy adults. For TCRbeta chain sequencing, PBMC samples from trial participants were taken at day 0 and at day 28 after the second dose.

Source: peripheral blood, taken 28 days after the second AZD1222 dose. The sequence was obtained from an adult who received the AZD1222 COVID-19 vaccine. The chain joins TRBV24-1 to TRBJ2-1; TRBD2 is perhaps the D gene, given 6 matching bases. The encoded CDR3 is CATSDLHGMGGRSSYNEQFF. The DNA reads as follows: TGTGCCACCAGTGATTTGCATGGGATGGGGGGTAGGAGCTCCTACAATGAGCAGTTCTTC.